The 21 T cell receptor beta chains presented below share a single source sample, sequenced in a study of early T cells in non-severe SARS-CoV-2 infection. TCRdb reprocessed the 5' RACE reads via MiXCR and lists one record per CDR3 protein. This repertoire shows over 100,000 distinct CDR3 sequences, less than 15% found once; its top ten account for 6% to 7%. Sequencing used whole blood. The receptors derive from an adult who was a healthcare worker with PCR-confirmed SARS-CoV-2 infection or an uninfected control (not recorded which).

The J gene is TRBJ2-5, the V gene TRBV28; D unresolved. V lost 5 bases, J lost 1 base, and 20 bases lay in between. The CDR3 sequence is 17 residues long. The V gene's germline CDR1 is MDHEN and CDR2 SYDVKM. CDR3 protein: CASSTTLGRLAQETQYF. The CDR3 DNA is TGTGCCAGCAGTACCACCCTCGGGCGGTTGGCCCAAGAGACCCAGTACTTC.

This clonotype was counted a few times. This chain links TRBV10-2 with TRBJ2-7; D is perhaps TRBD2 (5 bases). This CDR3 has 11 amino acids. V was clipped by 7 bases and J by 3 bases, with 7 bases between them. The germline gives CDR1 WSHSY, CDR2 SAAADI. CDR3 DNA sequence: TGCGCCAGCATAGAGGGCTACGAGCAGTACTTC. The encoded protein is CASIEGYEQYF.

This clonotype appeared a few times. The rearrangement links TRBV9 to TRBJ2-1; TRBD2 matches 9 bases. Germline trimming cut 2 bases from V and 10 bases from J; bases unmatched to any gene: 4. CDR1 SGDLS and CDR2 YYNGEE come from the germline V gene. The CDR3 contains 13 residues. CDR3 sequence reads: CASSVRLAGEQFF. CDR3 nucleotide sequence: TGTGCCAGCAGCGTCAGGCTAGCGGGAGAGCAGTTCTTC.

This rearrangement joins TRBV27 to TRBJ2-2, with TRBD2 matching 9 bases. The CDR3 contains 18 residues. CDR1 MNHEY and CDR2 SMNVEV come from the germline V gene (reference sequence). Trimming at V came to 5 bases and at J to 7 bases, leaving 17 bases not matched to a gene. CDR3: CASSPVTSGKASYGELFF. The CDR3 coding sequence is TGTGCCAGCAGTCCGGTGACTAGCGGAAAAGCGTCCTACGGGGAGCTGTTTTTT.

This clonotype was found a few times. The chain combines TRBV19 with TRBJ2-7, with a weak D call TRBD2 (5 bases). V was trimmed by 2 bases and J by 4 bases, leaving 15 bases between them. CDR3 size: 15 residues. Germline values: CDR1 LNHDA, CDR2 SQIVND (reference sequence). This CDR3 reads CASSIRMRVVYEQYF. In nucleotides, the CDR3 is TGTGCCAGTAGTATACGAATGCGGGTGGTATACGAGCAGTACTTC.

Points on this clonotype: The junction does not match germline at one end; this may be a read error. CDR3 loop: CSDRADGSDVNEKLFF. The DNA of the CDR3 is TGCAGTGATAGAGCTGACGGGTCCGACGTAAATGAAAAACTGTTTTTT. V is TRBV20-1 and J is TRBJ1-4; D remains ambiguous. The CDR3 totals 16 residues. The germline V gene has CDR1 DFQATT and CDR2 SNEGSKA (reference sequence).

In this sample, this clonotype turned up many times. No DNA is shown, since the ends of the CDR3 on it are uncertain; the CDR3 is the one TCRdb lists. The chain carries TRBV27 and TRBJ1-3; no check of the table's D call, TRBD1, against the DNA was made. Including both end residues, the CDR3 is 16 amino acids long. CDR1 is MNHEY and CDR2 is SMNVEV in the germline V gene (reference sequence). The CDR3 reads CASSSSAGYRGNTIYF.

V gene TRBV28 combines with J gene TRBJ2-1; 7 positions match TRBD2. The J segment lost 8 bases and the V segment lost 1 base, leaving 2 bases of the junction unmatched. This CDR3 is 13 amino acids long. In germline, CDR1 is MDHEN, CDR2 SYDVKM. CDR3 residues: CASSLSAGDEQFF. The CDR3 DNA is TGTGCCAGCAGTTTATCTGCGGGGGATGAGCAGTTCTTC.

This clonotype turned up a few times. The rearrangement uses TRBV12-3 or TRBV12-4 and TRBJ2-7; 15 bases fit TRBD2. The V gene end was trimmed by 6 bases and the J gene end by 2 bases; junction bases not matched to a gene: 8. The CDR3 runs to 17 residues. The DNA for the CDR3 is TGTGCCAGCAGATCGGGACTAGCGGGAGGCTCCCCCTACGAGCAGTACTTC. This gives the protein CASRSGLAGGSPYEQYF.

V is TRBV29-1 and J is TRBJ2-1, with TRBD2 identical over 8 bases. Losses at the gene ends were 7 bases for V and 6 bases for J; bases not matched to a gene: 8. This CDR3 spans 13 amino acids. Germline-derived CDR1 and CDR2 are SQVTM and ANQGSEA. The CDR3 protein is CSASGSLGNEQFF. The CDR3 DNA is TGCAGCGCGAGCGGGAGTCTCGGCAATGAGCAGTTCTTC.

This clonotype has a handful of counts. The gene calls are TRBV20-1 and TRBJ2-5, with TRBD2 identical over 7 bases. The CDR3 length is 13 residues. V lost 4 bases, J lost 1 base, and 3 bases stayed unmatched. The germline V gene encodes CDR1 DFQATT and CDR2 SNEGSKA (reference sequence). The CDR3 DNA is TGCAGTGCTACGCTAGCGGCCCAAGAGACCCAGTACTTC. It translates to CSATLAAQETQYF.

This clonotype was counted at least ten times. V usage is TRBV30 and J usage is TRBJ2-7; D perhaps matches TRBD1 (5 bases). Germline values: CDR1 GTSNPN, CDR2 SVGIG (reference sequence). This CDR3 comprises 13 residues. V lost 0 bases and J 3 bases, leaving 9 bases between the germline ends. The CDR3 sequence: CAWSVGHNYEQYF. Written as DNA, the CDR3 is TGTGCCTGGAGTGTAGGACATAACTACGAGCAGTACTTC.

This clonotype was counted a few times. The rearrangement joins TRBV6-5 to TRBJ2-7; 12 bases agree with TRBD2. Germline V CDR1 and CDR2: MNHEY, SVGAGI. The CDR3 is 13 amino acids. Trimming cost V 5 bases and J 6 bases; bases outside gene matches: 2. The CDR3 region is CASSATSGGEQYF. The CDR3 bases are TGTGCCAGCAGTGCGACTAGCGGGGGCGAGCAGTACTTC.

Worth noting for this clonotype: The junction and the germline gene differ at one end; a read error may be behind it. This chain uses TRBV20-1 with TRBJ2-7; D possibly corresponds to TRBD2 (6 bases). Germline V gene sequence: CDR1 DFQATT, CDR2 SNEGSKA (reference sequence). CDR3 length equals 14 residues. CDR3 in amino acids: CNARAAEGFYEQYF. CDR3 in DNA: TGCAATGCTAGAGCAGCGGAGGGTTTCTACGAGCAGTACTTC.

This clonotype was found many times. The chain uses TRBV18 and TRBJ1-2, with a tentative D call TRBD1 (5 bases). Germline V gives CDR1 KGHSH, CDR2 LQKENI. Trimming left V 3 bases short and J 4 bases short, with 9 bases between. The CDR3 is made up of 13 amino acids. The CDR3 region is CASSPGQPYGYTF. The CDR3 DNA sequence: TGTGCCAGCTCACCCGGACAACCCTATGGCTACACCTTC.

The CDR3 loop is CASSSRGPSHEQYF. CDR3 coding DNA: TGTGCCAGCAGTTCGAGGGGGCCGTCCCACGAGCAGTACTTC. The V and J genes are TRBV27 and TRBJ2-7, with 7 nucleotides matching TRBD1. The V segment lost 4 bases and the J segment 5 bases; nucleotides outside the gene matches: 8. The CDR3 covers 14 residues. CDR1 MNHEY and CDR2 SMNVEV come from the germline V gene (reference sequence).

Only a few counts were recorded for this clonotype. This rearrangement joins TRBV5-1 to TRBJ2-7, with unresolved D. The V and J ends lost 0 bases and 2 bases respectively, with 9 bases between them. Germline CDR1 SGHRS, CDR2 YFSETQ. The CDR3 has 14 residues. The CDR3 loop is CASSLVPGPYEQYF. The DNA for the CDR3 is TGCGCCAGCAGCTTGGTCCCCGGGCCCTACGAGCAGTACTTC.

There are many counts of this clonotype. This chain links TRBV19 with TRBJ2-7; 11 bases are shared with TRBD1. Germline V lookup: CDR1 LNHDA, CDR2 SQIVND (reference sequence). Germline trimming cut 1 base from V and 5 bases from J; bases unmatched to any gene: 1. The CDR3 is made up of 14 amino acids. As DNA, the CDR3 is TGTGCCAGTAGTATAGGGACAGGGGGCAACGAGCAGTACTTC. It encodes CASSIGTGGNEQYF. Filled out from reference TRBV19 and TRBJ2-7, the complete variable domain reads DGGITQSPKYLFRKEGQNVTLSCEQNLNHDAMYWYRQDPGQGLRLIYYSQIVNDFQKGDIAEGYSVSREKKESFPLTVTSAQKNPTAFYLCASSIGTGGNEQYFGPGTRLTVT.

This clonotype has a handful of counts. The chain uses TRBV10-3 and TRBJ1-2, with no clear D. Germline CDR1 ENHRY, CDR2 SYGVKD. The CDR3 is made up of 11 amino acids. V shed 10 bases and J shed 6 bases, with 12 bases lying between them. The CDR3 sequence: CASSTLDGYTF. The CDR3 DNA sequence: TGTGCCAGCTCGACTCTGGATGGCTACACCTTC.

This sequence joins TRBV10-3 and TRBJ2-3; D remains unclear. This CDR3 comprises 14 residues. Germline loops: CDR1 ENHRY, CDR2 SYGVKD. V was pared by 0 bases and J by 1 base, with 5 bases between. Here the CDR3 reads CAISESTRTDTQYF. In DNA, the CDR3 is TGTGCCATCAGTGAGTCGACCCGCACAGATACGCAGTATTTT.

This chain connects TRBV28 to TRBJ2-7; D perhaps matches TRBD1 (5 bases). CDR3 length: 12 amino acids. Germline values: CDR1 MDHEN, CDR2 SYDVKM. The ends were cut back, 6 bases at V and 6 bases at J, with 12 bases in the middle. The CDR3 here is CASSGHSREQYF. For the CDR3, the DNA is TGTGCCAGCAGCGGACACTCCCGCGAGCAGTACTTC. Complete variable domain (other parts from reference TRBV28 and TRBJ2-7): DVKVTQSSRYLVKRTGEKVFLECVQDMDHENMFWYRQDPGLGLRLIYFSYDVKMKEKGDIPEGYSVSREKKERFSLILESASTNQTSMYLCASSGHSREQYFGPGTRLTVT.